This TCR beta chain stems from a study of T cells in Graves' hyperthyroidism and ophthalmopathy. Study results and caveats: Blood held most thyroid clonotypes expanded above 0.001 frequency.

This clonotype was found many times. What it binds is not known. TCR beta CDR3 region amplification was performed from RNA transcripts. First-round RT-PCR targeting the TCR CDR3 was performed with the HTBI primer set. TCRdb passed the multiplex PCR reads through MiXCR, listing each CDR3 protein once. The table includes 89,000 or so distinct CDR3 sequences, around 42% detected once. The CDR3 contains 10 residues. Germline CDR1 DFQATT, CDR2 SNEGSKA (reference sequence). Trimming stripped 6 bases from V and 3 bases from J, with 5 bases between. The study based diagnoses on clinical symptoms, serum thyroxine and TRAb, thyroid ultrasound and orbital computed tomography.

The V and J genes are TRBV20-1 and TRBJ1-2; D not certain. The receptor was derived from a woman aged 25-40 years with Graves' hyperthyroidism. Material for sequencing was peripheral blood or thyroid tissue (not recorded which). The CDR3 region is CSAPYYGYTF. The CDR3 region has the DNA TGCAGTGCACCTTACTATGGCTACACCTTC.